Many counts were recorded for the clone carrying this T cell receptor beta chain. From the 5' RACE reads, TCRdb called clonotypes with MiXCR, one entry per CDR3 protein. This table has around 230,000 distinct CDR3 sequences, around 8% appearing once. These data belong to a study of CD8 T cells in ankylosing spondylitis. This TCR was recovered from a female donor with ankylosing spondylitis or in good health (not recorded which). The specimen was blood, either unsorted or a sorted T cell fraction (not recorded which).

CDR3 region: CSAGRQGSTDTQYF. CDR3 coding DNA: TGCAGTGCTGGACGACAGGGCAGCACAGATACGCAGTATTTT. The chain recombines TRBV20-1 with TRBJ2-3, with 7 bases lining up with TRBD1. Unmatched junction bases numbered 5, after V lost 5 bases and J lost 0 bases. The germline V gene has CDR1 DFQATT and CDR2 SNEGSKA (reference sequence). The CDR3 runs to 14 residues.